These 31 T cell receptor beta chains were sequenced from one sample in a study of T-cell reconstitution after alpha-beta-depleted transplantation in children. As it was prepared, the TCRbeta library received unique molecular identifiers. TCRdb processed the PCR reads anew with MiXCR; each CDR3 protein has one entry. The table includes about 690,000 distinct CDR3 sequences, about 15% detected once. The material sequenced was PBMCs from the stem cell graft donor, taken from the stem cell graft. These receptors originate from a human donor who donated a stem cell graft to a child with acute myeloid leukemia.

This clonotype has ten or more counts. The J gene is TRBJ2-2, the V gene TRBV7-3; D call uncertain. CDR3 length equals 12 residues. V dropped 4 bases and J dropped 4 bases, with 4 bases sitting between them. CDR1 is SGHTA, CDR2 FQGTGA, per germline. The CDR3 region is CASSSITGELFF. CDR3 in DNA: TGTGCCAGCAGCTCTATCACCGGGGAGCTGTTTTTT. The variable domain in full, completed from reference TRBV7-3 and TRBJ2-2, reads GAGVSQTPSNKVTEKGKYVELRCDPISGHTALYWYRQSLGQGPEFLIYFQGTGAADDSGLPNDRFFAVRPEGSVSTLKIQRTERGDSAVYLCASSSITGELFFGEGSRLTVL.

This clonotype has ten or more counts. The chain recombines TRBV29-1 with TRBJ2-2; TRBD1 agrees at 7 bases. Germline trimming cut 7 bases from V and 6 bases from J; bases unmatched to any gene: 11. Germline V gene lookup returns CDR1 SQVTM and CDR2 ANQGSEA. The CDR3 consists of 14 residues. As DNA, the CDR3 is TGCAGCGCCCGAAGGGACAGATTGGCCGGGGAGCTGTTTTTT. It translates to CSARRDRLAGELFF.

This clonotype was found many times. This chain joins TRBV6-1 and TRBJ2-2, with D hard to call. The CDR3 has 12 residues. The V and J ends lost 5 bases and 7 bases respectively, with 8 bases between them. Germline CDR1 reads MNHNS; CDR2 reads SASEGT. CDR3 amino acids: CASSTSRGELFF. The CDR3 DNA reads TGTGCCAGCAGTACTTCCCGCGGGGAGCTGTTTTTT.

The rearrangement uses TRBV7-9 and TRBJ2-3, with 8 bases identical to TRBD1. This CDR3 spans 15 amino acids. Trimming cost V 5 bases and J 3 bases; bases outside gene matches: 7. Germline V gene data show CDR1 as SEHNR and CDR2 as FQNEAQ (reference sequence). This chain's CDR3 is CASSHLDRVTDTQYF. Here the CDR3 DNA reads TGTGCCAGCAGCCATTTGGACAGGGTAACAGATACGCAGTATTTT.

This clonotype has at least ten counts. The chain combines TRBV10-2 with TRBJ1-1; possible D gene TRBD1, 5 bases. V was cut by 4 bases and J by 0 bases, with 12 bases left in between. The germline V gene encodes CDR1 WSHSY and CDR2 SAAADI. The CDR3 loop spans 15 amino acids. Written as DNA, the CDR3 is TGCGCCAGCAGTGTGGGGCTAATACTGAACACTGAAGCTTTCTTT. Protein sequence: CASSVGLILNTEAFF.

This clonotype was picked up many times. The V call is TRBV20-1, the J call TRBJ2-2; TRBD2 is a possible D gene (6 bases). This CDR3 region has 14 residues. Germline CDR1 DFQATT, CDR2 SNEGSKA (reference sequence). V dropped 6 bases and J dropped 1 base, with 12 bases sitting between them. This chain's CDR3 is CSARDSRNTGELFF. CDR3 DNA sequence: TGCAGTGCGAGGGACTCGAGGAACACCGGGGAGCTGTTTTTT.

The chain uses TRBV5-1 and TRBJ2-1; D may be TRBD1 or TRBD2 (6 bases each). From germline, CDR1 is SGHRS and CDR2 YFSETQ. There are 16 residues in the CDR3. The ends were cut back, 4 bases at V and 1 base at J, with 15 bases in the middle. Here the CDR3 DNA reads TGCGCCAGCAGCGTGGGGTGGGGGGCATCCTACAATGAGCAGTTCTTC. Its translation is CASSVGWGASYNEQFF.

In this sample, this clonotype turned up a few times. The chain combines TRBV18 with TRBJ2-7; 13 bases map to TRBD2. The V segment lost 3 bases and the J segment 7 bases; nucleotides outside the gene matches: 12. There are 17 residues in the CDR3. The germline gives CDR1 KGHSH, CDR2 LQKENI. For the CDR3, the DNA is TGTGCCAGCTCACCTGGGACTAGCGGGGACCAGACGTGGGAGCAGTACTTC. This sequence encodes CASSPGTSGDQTWEQYF.

This clonotype has a count of ten or more. This chain joins TRBV7-2 and TRBJ2-2; 7 bases fit TRBD1. The CDR3 sequence is 16 residues long. Trimming cost V 3 bases and J 5 bases; bases outside gene matches: 9. From germline, CDR1 is SGHTA and CDR2 FQGNSA. CDR3 sequence: CASSFPGQRVTGELFF. In nucleotides, the CDR3 is TGTGCCAGCAGCTTTCCGGGACAGCGAGTAACCGGGGAGCTGTTTTTT.

There are a few counts of this clonotype. The genes are TRBV25-1 and TRBJ1-1; D is unresolved. The germline V and J ends were trimmed by 0 bases and 2 bases, with 13 bases remaining between them. The CDR3 sequence is 16 residues long. The germline V gene has CDR1 MGHDK and CDR2 SYGVNS. CDR3 nucleotides: TGTGCCAGCAGTGAATATATTCTAGGGCAAAACACTGAAGCTTTCTTT. Amino acids: CASSEYILGQNTEAFF.

This clonotype has a handful of counts. The chain uses TRBV7-3 and TRBJ2-3, with TRBD2 matching over 7 bases. In germline, CDR1 is SGHTA, CDR2 FQGTGA. V lost 6 bases and J lost 2; bases outside the gene matches: 2. This CDR3 has 13 residues. The CDR3 protein is CASRAGNTDTQYF. DNA of the CDR3: TGTGCCAGCAGAGCGGGGAACACAGATACGCAGTATTTT. Supplemented by reference TRBV7-3 and TRBJ2-3, the full variable domain reads GAGVSQTPSNKVTEKGKYVELRCDPISGHTALYWYRQSLGQGPEFLIYFQGTGAADDSGLPNDRFFAVRPEGSVSTLKIQRTERGDSAVYLCASRAGNTDTQYFGPGTRLTVL.

Turning to this clonotype: A much more abundant neighbour one base away suggests this may be a read error. The chain combines TRBV7-2 with TRBJ2-1; 9 bases are shared with TRBD2. Germline V CDR1 and CDR2: SGHTA, FQGNSA. The CDR3 has 15 residues. The DNA for the CDR3 is TGTGCCAACAGCTTATCCCTAGCGGGGCACAATGAGCAGTTCTTC. It encodes CANSLSLAGHNEQFF.

This clonotype was detected many times. The genes are TRBV29-1 and TRBJ2-1; TRBD1 is a possible D gene (5 bases). Germline CDR1 SQVTM, CDR2 ANQGSEA. CDR3 length: 15 residues. V dropped 3 bases and J dropped 8 bases, with 20 bases sitting between them. Here the CDR3 reads CSVDRRQGSRDEQFF. The CDR3 nucleotides read TGCAGCGTTGACCGGCGGCAGGGCAGTAGAGATGAGCAGTTCTTC.

The table lists this clonotype with a few counts. CDR3 sequence: CASSLAGGESNQPQHF. The CDR3 nucleotides are TGTGCCAGCAGCTTAGCAGGCGGGGAGAGCAATCAGCCCCAGCATTTT. The chain links TRBV7-2 to TRBJ1-5; D unresolved. CDR3 size: 16 residues. Germline loops: CDR1 SGHTA, CDR2 FQGNSA. Trimming took 0 bases from V and 1 from J, leaving 10 bases between them. The complete variable domain, with remaining parts taken from reference TRBV7-2 and TRBJ1-5, reads GAGVSQSPSNKVTEKGKDVELRCDPISGHTALYWYRQSLGQGLEFLIYFQGNSAPDKSGLPSDRFSAERTGGSVSTLTIQRTQQEDSAVYLCASSLAGGESNQPQHFGDGTRLSIL.

This clonotype was seen ten or more times. The chain has TRBV4-3 and TRBJ1-2; TRBD1 matches 8 bases. Trimming took 0 bases from V and 13 from J; bases not matched to a gene: 13. CDR3 size: 15 residues. Germline V gene sequence: CDR1 LGHNA, CDR2 YSLEER. CDR3 coding DNA: TGCGCCAGCAGCCAAGATATCGGCAGGACAGGGAGGTGCACCTTC. As protein: CASSQDIGRTGRCTF.

This chain connects TRBV5-6 to TRBJ2-5; possibly TRBD1 or TRBD2 for D (5 bases each). This CDR3 region has 14 residues. The ends were cut back, 2 bases at V and 2 bases at J, with 10 bases in the middle. The germline V gene has CDR1 SGHDT and CDR2 YYEEEE. The CDR3 DNA reads TGTGCCAGCAGCTTTGGGGACGGTCAAGAGACCCAGTACTTC. This sequence encodes CASSFGDGQETQYF.

A few counts support this clonotype. CDR3 bases: TGTGCCTGGACAGCGGGGGGCCTCCTCGGTGAGCAGTTCTTC. Its translation is CAWTAGGLLGEQFF. The rearrangement uses TRBV30 and TRBJ2-1; 9 bases are shared with TRBD2. This CDR3 is built from 14 residues. The V segment lost 4 bases and the J segment 9 bases; nucleotides outside the gene matches: 10. Germline V lookup: CDR1 GTSNPN, CDR2 SVGIG (reference sequence).

V and J are TRBV20-1 and TRBJ1-5; D ambiguous. Germline V gene lookup returns CDR1 DFQATT and CDR2 SNEGSKA (reference sequence). Trimming took off 3 bases at V and 0 bases at J, with 6 bases between the two ends. This CDR3 has 13 residues. CDR3 sequence (DNA): TGCAGTGCTAGTGCGAATAGCAATCAGCCCCAGCATTTT. Its protein product is CSASANSNQPQHF.

The V and J genes are TRBV20-1 and TRBJ2-7; D possibly corresponds to TRBD2 (6 bases). Germline V CDR1 and CDR2: DFQATT, SNEGSKA (reference sequence). CDR3 length equals 14 residues. V was shortened by 6 bases and J by 4 bases, with 19 bases between the two germline ends. DNA for the CDR3: TGCAGTGCCAACTCACTAGCAAACGTTTACGAGCAGTACGTC. Translation: CSANSLANVYEQYV.

This clonotype has ten or more counts. The chain recombines TRBV6-5 with TRBJ1-2; D is unresolved. Trimming pared 6 bases from V and 0 bases from J, leaving 14 bases between. CDR3 length equals 15 residues. Per the germline V gene, CDR1 is MNHEY and CDR2 is SVGAGI. The CDR3 nucleotides read TGTGCCAGCAGACTCGACTCGGGAGCTAACTATGGCTACACCTTC. Protein product: CASRLDSGANYGYTF.

Many counts were recorded for this clonotype. This sequence joins TRBV6-5 and TRBJ1-5; TRBD1 might be the D (6 bases). CDR3 length equals 16 residues. Germline values: CDR1 MNHEY, CDR2 SVGAGI. The V end was cut by 4 bases, the J end by 0 bases, with 13 bases between. CDR3 bases: TGTGCCAGCAGTTTGGGGGGCGGACTTAGCAATCAGCCCCAGCATTTT. This sequence encodes CASSLGGGLSNQPQHF.

This clonotype showed up just a few times. The chain is built from TRBV20-1 and TRBJ2-1, with D perhaps TRBD1 or TRBD2 (6 bases each). The CDR3 extends over 14 amino acids. V lost 3 bases and J lost 3, with 12 bases in between. Germline values: CDR1 DFQATT, CDR2 SNEGSKA (reference sequence). The CDR3 spells CSASLQGLYNEQFF. CDR3 in DNA: TGCAGTGCTAGCTTACAGGGACTCTACAATGAGCAGTTCTTC.

The rearrangement links TRBV27 to TRBJ2-3; the match to TRBD2 covers 11 bases. This CDR3 has 15 amino acids. V shed 6 bases, J shed 7 bases, and the junction held 9 bases outside the gene matches. Per germline, CDR1 MNHEY and CDR2 SMNVEV (reference sequence). This CDR3 is CASSTLAGGPYTQYF. The CDR3 DNA is TGTGCCAGCAGCACATTAGCGGGGGGGCCCTATACGCAGTATTTT.

This clonotype was seen at least ten times. Written as DNA, the CDR3 is TGCAGCGTTGAGGCAGGGGGCACAGATACGCAGTATTTT. Translation gives CSVEAGGTDTQYF. The chain is built from TRBV29-1 and TRBJ2-3, with a weak D call TRBD1 (6 bases). Trimming removed 3 bases from V and 1 base from J, with 8 bases in between. From germline, CDR1 is SQVTM and CDR2 ANQGSEA. This CDR3 comprises 13 residues.

About this clonotype: A single base separates this from a much larger clone, so it may be a read error. CDR3 in amino acids: CGAQWGARGDQPQHF. The CDR3 DNA reads TGCGGTGCCCAGTGGGGGGCTAGAGGGGATCAGCCCCAGCATTTT. V is TRBV20-1 and J is TRBJ1-5, with D maybe TRBD1 (6 bases). Germline V lookup: CDR1 DFQATT, CDR2 SNEGSKA (reference sequence). This CDR3 is 15 amino acids long.

Ten or more counts support this clonotype. The V and J genes are TRBV20-1 and TRBJ2-1, with no clear D. This CDR3 has 15 residues. Per germline, CDR1 DFQATT and CDR2 SNEGSKA (reference sequence). Trimming shortened V by 5 bases and J by 0 bases, and 14 bases separated the two germline ends. CDR3 residues: CSAPWAASSYNEQFF. The CDR3 bases are TGCAGTGCTCCTTGGGCAGCCAGCTCCTACAATGAGCAGTTCTTC.

The J gene is TRBJ1-1, the V gene TRBV5-1; 7 positions agree with TRBD1. In germline, CDR1 is SGHRS, CDR2 YFSETQ. The length of the CDR3 is 16 residues. V was pared by 4 bases and J by 10 bases, with 19 bases of the junction left unmatched. In nucleotides, the CDR3 is TGCGCCAGCAGCCCCAGCGCCTCGACAGGGATTGGTGTAGCTTTCTTT. As protein: CASSPSASTGIGVAFF.

V usage is TRBV24-1 and J usage is TRBJ2-2, with TRBD1 as a possible D gene (6 bases). This CDR3 has 17 amino acids. Per the germline V gene, CDR1 is KGHDR and CDR2 is SFDVKD. V lost 10 bases, J lost 3 bases, and 23 bases lay in between. CDR3 loop: CATSPQGTTIHTGELFF. The CDR3 nucleotides read TGTGCCACTAGTCCTCAGGGGACGACTATCCACACCGGGGAGCTGTTTTTT.

The rearrangement links TRBV5-1 to TRBJ1-2, with TRBD1 matching 7 bases. The junction had 20 bases not matched to a gene; V was cut back by 0 bases and J by 3 bases. The CDR3 consists of 20 residues. The germline CDR1 and CDR2 sequences are SGHRS and YFSETQ. This CDR3 reads CASSLGRSDRISPLHYGYTF. The CDR3 bases are TGCGCCAGCAGCTTGGGAAGGTCGGACAGGATCTCTCCTCTCCACTATGGCTACACCTTC.

This clonotype was detected many times. The CDR3 bases are TGCAGTGCTATCTTAGGCGGGGGGCGCGCGCAGTATTTT. Amino acid sequence: CSAILGGGRAQYF. This chain connects TRBV20-1 to TRBJ2-3; TRBD2 matches at 8 bases. From germline, CDR1 is DFQATT and CDR2 SNEGSKA (reference sequence). V gave up 4 bases and J gave up 10 bases; unmatched junction bases: 10. The CDR3 spans 13 residues.

The table lists this clonotype with many counts. CDR3 sequence reads: CSVEARDTASYGYTF. Here the CDR3 DNA reads TGCAGCGTTGAAGCCCGGGACACGGCTAGCTATGGCTACACCTTC. This chain links TRBV29-1 with TRBJ1-2; TRBD1 is a possible D gene (6 bases). Per the germline V gene, CDR1 is SQVTM and CDR2 is ANQGSEA. This CDR3 spans 15 amino acids. Trimming pared 1 base from V and 4 bases from J, leaving 16 bases between.